This T cell receptor beta chain is drawn from a study of human T cells and chemical hapten exposure (dated by TCRdb to the early 2020s). In terms of the full investigation: For sensitization, 2% DPC in acetone was applied to a 2 cm by 2 cm area of upper inner arm skin. Throughout the study period of around 25 weeks, patients also received therapeutic DPC doses to the scalp every week. Patch testing was done on the upper back using Finn chambers containing 0.01% DPC, and results were scored after 6 days according to International Contact Dermatitis Research Group standards. The mostly female patient cohort included alopecia areata with under or over 50% scalp involvement, alopecia totalis and alopecia universalis. Libraries were pooled for sequencing, and per-sample TCR yields varied mainly because of small differences in library volumes within the pool. Peripheral blood TCR repertoire changes were tracked in vivo in alopecia patients during primary and secondary sensitization to the hapten diphenylcyclopropenone (DPC). Blood was sampled from patients pre-sensitization (week 0) and at 2, 6 and about 24 weeks after DPC sensitization. Roughly 30 alopecia patients provided blood for TCR sequencing at one to four time points (pre-sensitization, 2, 6 and 24 weeks).

In regard to this clonotype: Its antigen is still unknown. The junction shows a germline mismatch at one end, possibly a read error.

Libraries came from RACE. Sequencer: NextSeq 500. During library preparation, unique molecular identifiers were attached to individual cDNA molecules so that TCRs could be counted in a quantitative, reproducible way. Both TCR alpha and TCR beta chains were sequenced from each blood RNA sample. The original pipeline was this. Samples had a median of 95,638 TCRs, with a range from roughly 23,224 to 700,000. V, J and CDR3 annotation of the TCR reads was performed with the Decombinator software suite. For the PS versus PT1 abundance plots, all samples were subsampled to the same number of TCRs (28,000). TCRs were defined as expanded if absent before sensitization and observed at least eight times at the 2-week time point. Using fastp at Q25 and MiXCR, TCRdb reprocessed the public reads and kept productive beta chains. Each entry merges the rows of one CDR3 protein and shows their most common DNA and genes. Clone size and V and J calls follow TCRdb, not the original study. The sample records about 40,000 distinct CDR3 sequences, roughly a tenth of which are singletons. About 5.9% of the sample is held by the ten biggest clonotypes.

The CDR3 measures 18 amino acids from cysteine to phenylalanine. The only DNA kept is the CDR3, 54 bases in frame from the first base. Per the publication, the time point label means: pre-sensitization, week 0. Sample treatment or condition, as interpreted from the label and publication: therapeutic diphenylcyclopropenone sensitization with weekly scalp DPC. At each patch-test visit, blood was drawn before the patch test was applied. Eligible patients were aged 18 to 70, diagnosed with alopecia, deemed suitable for DPC therapy, and excluded if pregnant. Total RNA was extracted from unfractionated whole blood that had been collected in Tempus Blood RNA tubes. What the study reported, not specific to this receptor: Because all patients had alopecia, a presumed autoimmune disease, the immune response of the patients might differ from that of healthy individuals. Repeated subsampling changed both the strength of the expansion versus patch-test correlation and the threshold at which the correlation became significant. Patch test score was positively correlated with the number of PT1 expanded TCRs, with significance at thresholds 8, 16 and 32 but not at 4. DPC sensitization did not change how many TCRs were above 1 in 1000 frequency, and no evidence was found of alterations in global repertoire structure. Significantly more large CDR3 similarity clusters were formed by expanded TCRs than by pre-sensitization or healthy control sets, consistent with antigen-driven responses.

The material sequenced was whole blood, taken in connection with sensitization to the hapten diphenylcyclopropenone (DPC). This clonotype was sampled from a man in his thirties or forties with alopecia areata. Some clones in this sample may be carry-over from other donors' samples. The rearranged segments are TRBV12-3 or TRBV12-4 and TRBJ2-1; 14 junctional bases match TRBD2. The CDR3 is CACSTPGTSGGRNNEQFF. The sequenced DNA is TGTGCCTGCAGTACCCCCGGGACTAGCGGGGGACGGAACAATGAGCAGTTCTTC.